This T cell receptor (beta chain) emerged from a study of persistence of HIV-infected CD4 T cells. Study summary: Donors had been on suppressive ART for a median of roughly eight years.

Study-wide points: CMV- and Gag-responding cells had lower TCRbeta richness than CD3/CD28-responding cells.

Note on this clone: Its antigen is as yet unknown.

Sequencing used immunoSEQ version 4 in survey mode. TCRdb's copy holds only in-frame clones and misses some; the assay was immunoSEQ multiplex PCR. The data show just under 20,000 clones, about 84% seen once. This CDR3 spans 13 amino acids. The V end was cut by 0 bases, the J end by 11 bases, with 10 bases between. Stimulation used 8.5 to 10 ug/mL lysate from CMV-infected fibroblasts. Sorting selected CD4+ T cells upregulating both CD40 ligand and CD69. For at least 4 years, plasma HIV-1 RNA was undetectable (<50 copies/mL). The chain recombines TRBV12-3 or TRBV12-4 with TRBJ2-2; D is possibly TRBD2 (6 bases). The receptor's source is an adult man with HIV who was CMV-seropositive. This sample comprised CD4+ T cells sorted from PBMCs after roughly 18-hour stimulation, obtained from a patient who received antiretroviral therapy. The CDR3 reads CASSLARGGELFF. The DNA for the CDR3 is TGTGCCAGCAGTTTAGCGAGGGGAGGCGAGCTGTTTTTT.